One sample yielded the 5 T cell receptor beta chains listed below, sequenced in a study of cytomegalovirus exposure and HLA in healthy donors. The PCR used 60 Vbeta and 13 Jbeta primers. Profiled with immunoSEQ multiplex PCR; TCRdb holds only in-frame clones, not every one. This sample has 100,000 to 150,000 clones; under 20% occur once, and the top ten carry about 3.1%. Sample: PBMCs. The receptor source for this set is a female donor in good health and CMV-seropositive.

In this sample, this clone turned up a few times. The gene calls are TRBV27 and TRBJ2-7; 7 nucleotides agree with TRBD1. CDR1 and CDR2 from the germline V gene are MNHEY and SMNVEV (reference sequence). Trimming at V came to 6 bases and at J to 5 bases, leaving 10 bases not matched to a gene. CDR3 length equals 14 residues. This CDR3 is CASRIQGYSHEQYF. For the CDR3, the DNA is TGTGCCAGCAGGATACAGGGGTATTCCCACGAGCAGTACTTC.

This clone was seen more than once but under ten times. This chain links TRBV7-2 with TRBJ1-6; D is unclear. Germline V lookup: CDR1 SGHTA, CDR2 FQGNSA. This CDR3 spans 16 amino acids. The V and J ends lost 1 base and 0 bases respectively, with 7 bases between them. CDR3 amino acids: CASSLGPSSYNSPLHF. The CDR3 DNA sequence: TGTGCCAGCAGCTTAGGTCCGAGCTCCTATAATTCACCCCTCCACTTT.

V and J are TRBV6-1 and TRBJ2-1; TRBD2 agrees at 7 bases. Trimming at V came to 2 bases and at J to 0 bases, leaving 4 bases not matched to a gene. Germline V gene sequence: CDR1 MNHNS, CDR2 SASEGT. This CDR3 comprises 16 residues. The CDR3: CASSESAGNSYNEQFF. CDR3 DNA sequence: TGTGCCAGCAGTGAATCAGCGGGAAACTCCTACAATGAGCAGTTCTTC.

The gene calls are TRBV4-3 and TRBJ2-7; 7 nucleotides align to TRBD1. V was pared by 0 bases and J by 2 bases, with 7 bases of the junction left unmatched. From germline, CDR1 is LGHNA and CDR2 YSLEER. There are 16 residues in the CDR3. This chain's CDR3 is CASSQDSRGRPYEQYF. The CDR3 nucleotides read TGCGCCAGCAGCCAAGATTCTAGGGGGCGCCCCTACGAGCAGTACTTC.

The genes are TRBV4-1 and TRBJ2-1; 7 nucleotides line up with TRBD1. Germline lookup yields CDR1 MGHRA and CDR2 YSYEKL. The CDR3 has 17 residues. V gave up 6 bases and J gave up 5 bases; unmatched junction bases: 16. DNA of the CDR3: TGCGCCAGCAGGGATAGAGTCGGTCGGGACAGAGACAATGAGCAGTTCTTC. Protein sequence: CASRDRVGRDRDNEQFF.